This T cell receptor beta chain was captured in a study of OX40 agonist ivuxolimab in advanced cancers. Libraries were prepared by immunoSEQ multiplex PCR; TCRdb keeps only in-frame clonotypes and omits some of them. The data show approximately 66,000 clones, 85% seen once. As regards this clone: Its antigen is not known.

With V trimmed by 4 bases and J by 8 bases, 4 bases remained unmatched. This CDR3 is built from 13 residues. Germline V lookup: CDR1 SGHNT, CDR2 YYREEE (reference sequence). Whole-study findings and limits: Normalized T-cell clonal expansion was also low in some nonresponders. Average numbers of expanded clones were greater in CD8+ T cells than in CD4+.

The specimen comprised CD4+ or CD8+ T cells sorted from blood, sampled in a trial of the OX40 agonist ivuxolimab. This chain uses TRBV5-4 with TRBJ1-1; TRBD1 matches 11 bases. This clonotype was obtained from an adult with an advanced solid tumor such as melanoma, head and neck, liver or kidney cancer. The CDR3 DNA sequence: TGTGCCAGCAGCGGGCGGACAGGGGGCGAAGCTTTCTTT. The encoded protein is CASSGRTGGEAFF.